The T cell receptor beta chain described here comes from a study of shared clonotypes between healthy human individuals. Study-wide points: Larger estimated richness was generally recorded for naive subsets relative to memory subsets.

The V and J ends lost 6 bases and 1 base respectively, with 16 bases between them. Germline CDR1 LNHDA, CDR2 SQIVND (reference sequence). The CDR3 extends over 15 amino acids. Turning to this clone: Its antigen is not known.

As processed by the authors: Junction-only immunoSEQ data arrived without quality scores, meaning filtering differed. Profiling relied on immunoSEQ multiplex PCR, and the TCRdb table lists in-frame clones only, not all of them. The V and J calls and clone size were taken over from that table, and D and trimming were inferred from the DNA. There are about 2.1 million clones in the sample; approximately 92% occur only once, and about 1.6% lies in the top ten. CD45RO-negative, CCR7-positively selected cells formed the naive CD8 fraction, excluding terminally differentiated effector memory CD45RA+ cells. HIV-negative, healthy adults without recent acute infections or vaccinations were the donors.

Sequenced sample: naive CD8+ T cells from PBMCs. V and J are TRBV19 and TRBJ2-7; D gene unclear. The source is a man younger than 35 in good health. Some clones in this sample may be carry-over from other donors' samples. For the CDR3, the DNA is TGTGCCAGTAGCCCAAGGGCGCCCATTTCCTACGAGCAGTACTTC. Amino acid sequence: CASSPRAPISYEQYF.